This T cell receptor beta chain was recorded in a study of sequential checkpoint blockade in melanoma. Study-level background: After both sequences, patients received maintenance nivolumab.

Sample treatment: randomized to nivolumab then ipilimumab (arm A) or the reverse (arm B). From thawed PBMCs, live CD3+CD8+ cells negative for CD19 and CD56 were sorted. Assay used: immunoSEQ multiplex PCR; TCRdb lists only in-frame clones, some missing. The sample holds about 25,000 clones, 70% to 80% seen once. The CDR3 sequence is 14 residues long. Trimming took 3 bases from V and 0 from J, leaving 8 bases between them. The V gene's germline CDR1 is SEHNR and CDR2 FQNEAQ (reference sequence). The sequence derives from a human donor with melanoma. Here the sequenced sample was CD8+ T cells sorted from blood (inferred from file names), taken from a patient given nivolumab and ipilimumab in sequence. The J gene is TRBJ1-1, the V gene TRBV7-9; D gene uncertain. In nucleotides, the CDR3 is TGTGCCAGCAGCTTTGGAGGGATGAACACTGAAGCTTTCTTT. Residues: CASSFGGMNTEAFF. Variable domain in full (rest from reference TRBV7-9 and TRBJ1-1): DTGVSQNPRHKITKRGQNVTFRCDPISEHNRLYWYRQTLGQGPEFLTYFQNEAQLEKSRLLSDRFSAERPKGSFSTLEIQRTEQGDSAMYLCASSFGGMNTEAFFGQGTRLTVV.